These 21 T cell receptor beta chains share one sample of origin, sequenced in a study of brain T cells in children with intractable seizures. The protocol was immunoSEQ multiplex PCR, while the TCRdb copy is restricted to in-frame clones and leaves out a portion. The repertoire holds some 76,000 clones, with about 92% as singletons. This specimen was peripheral blood, taken at surgery. Source of these receptors: a boy less than two years old with tuberous sclerosis and intractable seizures.

The CDR3 reads CASRGTASNEKLFF. The CDR3 region has the DNA TGTGCCAGCAGAGGGACAGCGAGTAATGAAAAACTGTTTTTT. This chain joins TRBV2 and TRBJ1-4; 7 nucleotides match TRBD1. The CDR3 has 14 amino acids. J gave up 4 bases and V 6 bases, and 5 bases lay outside the gene matches. Germline CDR1 reads SNHLY; CDR2 reads FYNNEI. Together with reference TRBV2 and TRBJ1-4, the CDR3 gives the full variable domain: EPEVTQTPSHQVTQMGQEVILRCVPISNHLYFYWYRQILGQKVEFLVSFYNNEISEKSEIFDDQFSVERPDGSNFTLKIRSTKLEDSAMYFCASRGTASNEKLFFGSGTQLSVL.

The genes are TRBV19 and TRBJ2-5, with TRBD2 matching 8 bases. V lost 5 bases and J lost 1; bases outside the gene matches: 6. In germline, CDR1 is LNHDA, CDR2 SQIVND (reference sequence). The CDR3 runs to 15 residues. CDR3 sequence: CASSSGGWTQETQYF. The CDR3 DNA reads as TGTGCCAGTAGTTCGGGGGGGTGGACCCAAGAGACCCAGTACTTC.

This clone occurred a few times. This chain connects TRBV6-5 to TRBJ2-7; TRBD1 aligns across 9 bases. With V trimmed by 0 bases and J by 0 bases, 0 bases remained unmatched. The CDR3 totals 15 residues. CDR1 MNHEY and CDR2 SVGAGI come from the germline V gene. This chain's CDR3 is CASSYSTGGSYEQYF. The CDR3 bases are TGTGCCAGCAGTTACTCGACAGGGGGCTCCTACGAGCAGTACTTC.

The V gene is TRBV5-1, the J gene TRBJ1-6, with D perhaps TRBD1 (5 bases). This CDR3 has 14 amino acids. Germline V lookup: CDR1 SGHRS, CDR2 YFSETQ. V was clipped by 0 bases and J by 10 bases, with 11 bases between them. CDR3 coding DNA: TGCGCCAGCAGCTTGGAGGGGAGAGGATCACCCCTCCACTTT. Translation: CASSLEGRGSPLHF.

This clone has only one observation. J is TRBJ2-7 and V is TRBV28; no reliable D call. Between the trimmed V and J ends, which lost 3 bases and 2 bases, there was a span of 8 bases. This CDR3 contains 13 residues. Germline CDR1 MDHEN, CDR2 SYDVKM. CDR3: CASSLVAAYEQYF. CDR3 sequence (DNA): TGTGCCAGCAGTTTGGTTGCGGCCTACGAGCAGTACTTC.

The chain joins TRBV28 to TRBJ1-1, with D possibly being TRBD1 (6 bases). This CDR3 has 18 amino acids. Trimming shortened V by 6 bases and J by 5 bases, and 28 bases separated the two germline ends. The germline CDR1 and CDR2 sequences are MDHEN and SYDVKM. This chain's CDR3 is CASSFSRDIVLGGTEAFF. As DNA, the CDR3 is TGTGCCAGCAGCTTCTCCCGGGACATAGTTCTAGGCGGAACTGAAGCTTTCTTT.

The rearrangement uses TRBV27 and TRBJ1-5; possible D gene TRBD1, 5 bases. Trimming removed 8 bases from V and 5 bases from J, with 22 bases in between. This CDR3 is built from 16 residues. Looked up from germline, CDR1 is MNHEY and CDR2 is SMNVEV (reference sequence). The DNA of the CDR3 is TGTGCCAGCGACACCCTTAAGGGACCTCGGGATCAGCCCCAGCATTTT. Its translation: CASDTLKGPRDQPQHF.

This chain links TRBV5-4 with TRBJ2-5, with 10 bases aligning to TRBD1. Trimming took 4 bases from V and 2 from J; bases not matched to a gene: 5. CDR3 length: 15 residues. Germline CDR1 reads SGHNT; CDR2 reads YYREEE (reference sequence). The CDR3 sequence: CASSGGQGWQETQYF. The CDR3, as DNA: TGTGCCAGCAGCGGGGGACAGGGGTGGCAAGAGACCCAGTACTTC.

This chain uses TRBV29-1 with TRBJ2-7; the match to TRBD2 covers 8 bases. Germline V gives CDR1 SQVTM, CDR2 ANQGSEA. The CDR3 length is 14 residues. The junction had 8 bases not matched to a gene; V was cut back by 5 bases and J by 2 bases. The CDR3 spells CSVWTRGGTYEQYF. The CDR3 DNA sequence: TGCAGCGTTTGGACCCGCGGGGGGACCTACGAGCAGTACTTC.

This chain links TRBV28 with TRBJ1-4; D not resolved. Between the trimmed V and J ends, which lost 5 bases and 15 bases, there was a span of 22 bases. CDR3 length: 14 amino acids. Germline loops: CDR1 MDHEN, CDR2 SYDVKM. This chain's CDR3 is CASSPRAKGPNMFF. Written as DNA, the CDR3 is TGTGCCAGCAGTCCCCGGGCCAAGGGCCCAAATATGTTTTTT.

The chain has TRBV6-4 and TRBJ2-4; a weak D match, TRBD1 (6 bases). The CDR3 is 14 amino acids. The ends were cut back, 5 bases at V and 9 bases at J, with 17 bases in the middle. Per the germline V gene, CDR1 is MRHNA and CDR2 is SNTAGT. CDR3 nucleotides: TGTGCCAGCAGTCAAACAGGAATCAGGGGCATTCAGTACTTC. Its translation: CASSQTGIRGIQYF.

The CDR3 bases are TGTGCCAGTAGTACCGGACACCGGGGAACTGAAGCTTTCTTT. As protein: CASSTGHRGTEAFF. The chain couples TRBV19 to TRBJ1-1; TRBD1 might be the D (5 bases). V lost 4 bases, J lost 5 bases, and 14 bases lay in between. The germline CDR1 and CDR2 sequences are LNHDA and SQIVND (reference sequence). The CDR3 has 14 amino acids.

The chain uses TRBV7-8 and TRBJ2-5; the D is unclear. CDR3 length: 12 amino acids. Germline V gene lookup returns CDR1 SGHVS and CDR2 FQNEAQ. Trimming removed 0 bases from V and 1 base from J, with 0 bases in between. The CDR3 spells CASSLAQETQYF. Written as DNA, the CDR3 is TGTGCCAGCAGCTTAGCCCAAGAGACCCAGTACTTC.

The chain uses TRBV30 and TRBJ2-3, with TRBD1 as a possible D gene (6 bases). Germline V gene sequence: CDR1 GTSNPN, CDR2 SVGIG (reference sequence). V shed 8 bases and J shed 6 bases, with 9 bases lying between them. The CDR3 has 10 residues. Here the CDR3 reads CAGGDDTQYF. CDR3 in DNA: TGTGCCGGGGGCGACGATACGCAGTATTTT.

The J gene is TRBJ2-7, the V gene TRBV11-2, with D possibly being TRBD1 (5 bases). Trimming stripped 5 bases from V and 4 bases from J, with 18 bases between. The CDR3 contains 15 residues. Looked up from germline, CDR1 is SGHAT and CDR2 is FQNNGV. CDR3 protein: CASSQGRTPPYEQYF. CDR3 nucleotides: TGTGCCAGCAGCCAGGGTAGGACCCCACCTTACGAGCAGTACTTC.

The chain uses TRBV6-1 and TRBJ1-4; tentative D call: TRBD1 (6 bases). V gave up 4 bases and J gave up 0 bases, with 18 bases separating them. The germline V gene encodes CDR1 MNHNS and CDR2 SASEGT. The CDR3 covers 18 residues. The CDR3 loop is CASSGPLTGGTTNEKLFF. The CDR3 coding sequence is TGTGCCAGCAGTGGACCCCTGACAGGAGGTACAACTAATGAAAAACTGTTTTTT.

The V and J genes are TRBV12-3 or TRBV12-4 and TRBJ1-1, with 7 positions matching TRBD1. V dropped 7 bases and J dropped 5; count of bases not matched to a gene: 7. The CDR3 totals 13 residues. The CDR3 region is CASKQDRVTEAFF. In DNA, the CDR3 is TGTGCCAGCAAACAAGACAGGGTTACTGAAGCTTTCTTT.

This chain connects TRBV4-2 to TRBJ1-2; 7 positions match TRBD1. Per the germline V gene, CDR1 is LGHNA and CDR2 is YNFKEQ. Losses at the gene ends were 4 bases for V and 8 bases for J; bases not matched to a gene: 7. The CDR3 covers 13 residues. In DNA, the CDR3 is TGTGCCAGCAGCCCTCCCGGGACAGAAGGCTACACCTTC. Translation: CASSPPGTEGYTF.

The chain links TRBV30 to TRBJ1-5; 10 nucleotides align to TRBD1. CDR1 and CDR2 (germline): GTSNPN, SVGIG (reference sequence). The junction had 8 bases not matched to a gene; V was cut back by 3 bases and J by 3 bases. The CDR3 extends over 16 amino acids. The CDR3 is CAWSRQGARVNQPQHF. The CDR3 region has the DNA TGTGCCTGGAGCCGACAGGGGGCGCGAGTCAATCAGCCCCAGCATTTT.

The chain is built from TRBV19 and TRBJ2-7; 7 bases align to TRBD1. CDR1 and CDR2 from the germline V gene are LNHDA and SQIVND (reference sequence). The CDR3 consists of 14 residues. The junction had 6 bases not matched to a gene; V was cut back by 1 base and J by 6 bases. The CDR3 DNA reads as TGTGCCAGTAGTATAGGATCGGCAGGGGGCGAGCAGTACTTC. It yields the protein CASSIGSAGGEQYF.

This clone was picked up a small number of times. The rearrangement uses TRBV2 and TRBJ1-6; no reliable D call. V was cut by 6 bases and J by 8 bases, with 8 bases left in between. The CDR3 contains 12 residues. Germline CDR1 is SNHLY and CDR2 is FYNNEI. The DNA of the CDR3 is TGTGCCAGCAGAGGGCTAGATTCACCCCTCCACTTT. It encodes CASRGLDSPLHF.